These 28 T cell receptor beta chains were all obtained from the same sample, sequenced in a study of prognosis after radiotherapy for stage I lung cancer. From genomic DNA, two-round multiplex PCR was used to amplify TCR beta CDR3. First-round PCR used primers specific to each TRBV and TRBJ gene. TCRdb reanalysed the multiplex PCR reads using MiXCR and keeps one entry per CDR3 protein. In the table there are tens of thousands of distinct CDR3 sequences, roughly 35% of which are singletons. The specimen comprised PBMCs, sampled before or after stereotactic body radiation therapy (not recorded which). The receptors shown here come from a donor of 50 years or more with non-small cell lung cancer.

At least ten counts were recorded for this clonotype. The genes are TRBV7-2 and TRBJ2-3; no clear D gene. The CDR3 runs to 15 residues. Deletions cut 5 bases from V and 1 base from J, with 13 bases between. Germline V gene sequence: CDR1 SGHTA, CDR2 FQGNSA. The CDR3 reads CASSPDSLGTDTQYF. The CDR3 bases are TGTGCCAGCAGCCCTGACTCTCTCGGCACAGATACGCAGTATTTT.

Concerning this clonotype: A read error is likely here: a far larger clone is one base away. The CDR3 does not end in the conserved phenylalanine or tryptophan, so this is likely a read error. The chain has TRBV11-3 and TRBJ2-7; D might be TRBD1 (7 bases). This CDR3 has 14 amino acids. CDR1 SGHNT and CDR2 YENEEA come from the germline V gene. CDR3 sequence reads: CSSSRRGTFGEQYL. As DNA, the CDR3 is TGTTCCAGCAGCCGCAGGGGGACTTTTGGCGAGCAGTACCTC.

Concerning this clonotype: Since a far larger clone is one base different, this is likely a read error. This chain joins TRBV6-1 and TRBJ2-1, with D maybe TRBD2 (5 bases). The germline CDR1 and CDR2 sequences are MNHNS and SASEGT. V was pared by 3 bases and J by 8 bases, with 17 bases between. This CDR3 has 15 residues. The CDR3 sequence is CASSDKVACNYEQFF. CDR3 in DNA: TGTGCCAGCAGTGATAAGGTAGCGTGTAACTATGAGCAGTTCTTC.

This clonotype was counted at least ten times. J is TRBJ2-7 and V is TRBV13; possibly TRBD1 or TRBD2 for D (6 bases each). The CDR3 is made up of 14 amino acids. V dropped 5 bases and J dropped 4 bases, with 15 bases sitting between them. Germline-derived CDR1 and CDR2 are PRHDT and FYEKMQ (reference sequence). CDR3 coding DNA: TGTGCCAGCAGCCCCTCCGGGGGCCTTTACGAGCAGTACTTC. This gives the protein CASSPSGGLYEQYF. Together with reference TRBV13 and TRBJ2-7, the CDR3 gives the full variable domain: AAGVIQSPRHLIKEKRETATLKCYPIPRHDTVYWYQQGPGQDPQFLISFYEKMQSDKGSIPDRFSAQQFSDYHSELNMSSLELGDSALYFCASSPSGGLYEQYFGPGTRLTVT.

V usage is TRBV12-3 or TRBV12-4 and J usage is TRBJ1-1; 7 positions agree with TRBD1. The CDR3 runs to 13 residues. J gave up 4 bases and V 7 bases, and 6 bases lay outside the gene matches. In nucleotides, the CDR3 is TGTGCCAGCAAACGGGACAGCGGCACTGAAGCTTTCTTT. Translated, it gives CASKRDSGTEAFF.

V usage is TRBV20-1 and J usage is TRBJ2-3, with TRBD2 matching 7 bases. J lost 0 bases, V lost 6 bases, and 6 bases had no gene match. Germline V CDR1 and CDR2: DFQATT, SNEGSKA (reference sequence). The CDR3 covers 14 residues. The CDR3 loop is CSATSGTSTDTQYF. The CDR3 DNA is TGCAGTGCCACAAGCGGGACTAGCACAGATACGCAGTATTTT.

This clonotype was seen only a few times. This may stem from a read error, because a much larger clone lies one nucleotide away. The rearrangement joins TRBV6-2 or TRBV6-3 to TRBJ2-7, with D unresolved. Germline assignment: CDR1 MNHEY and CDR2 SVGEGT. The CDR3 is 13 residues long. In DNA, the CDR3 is TGTGCCAGCAGAGGGATGATATCCTACGAGCGGTACTTC. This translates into CASRGMISYERYF.

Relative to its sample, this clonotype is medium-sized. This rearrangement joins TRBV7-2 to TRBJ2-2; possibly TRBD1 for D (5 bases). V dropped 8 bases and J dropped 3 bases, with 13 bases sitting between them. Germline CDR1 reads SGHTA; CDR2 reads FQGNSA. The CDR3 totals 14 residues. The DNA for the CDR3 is TGTGCCAGCGCTATACAGGTCTACACCGGGGAGCTGTTTTTT. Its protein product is CASAIQVYTGELFF.

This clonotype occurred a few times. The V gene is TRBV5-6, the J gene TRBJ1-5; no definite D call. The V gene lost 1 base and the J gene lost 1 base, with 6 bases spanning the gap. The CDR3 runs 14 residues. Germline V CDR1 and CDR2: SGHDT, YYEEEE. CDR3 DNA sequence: TGTGCCAGCAGCTTGTTAGGGAGCAATCAGCCCCAGCATTTT. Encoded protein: CASSLLGSNQPQHF.

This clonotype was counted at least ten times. The CDR3 nucleotides are TGTGCCAGCAGCGTAGCCGGACAGCCTGGAAACACCATATATTTT. It is translated as CASSVAGQPGNTIYF. The chain couples TRBV9 to TRBJ1-3; tentatively, D is TRBD1 (6 bases). This CDR3 contains 15 residues. The ends were cut back, 0 bases at V and 2 bases at J, with 9 bases in the middle. Germline CDR1 reads SGDLS; CDR2 reads YYNGEE.

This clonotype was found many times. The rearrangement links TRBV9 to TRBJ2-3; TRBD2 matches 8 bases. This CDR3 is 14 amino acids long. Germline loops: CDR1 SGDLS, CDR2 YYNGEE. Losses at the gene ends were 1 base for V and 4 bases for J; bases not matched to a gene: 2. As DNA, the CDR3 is TGTGCCAGCAGCGTAACGGGAGGGCCAGATACGCAGTATTTT. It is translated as CASSVTGGPDTQYF.

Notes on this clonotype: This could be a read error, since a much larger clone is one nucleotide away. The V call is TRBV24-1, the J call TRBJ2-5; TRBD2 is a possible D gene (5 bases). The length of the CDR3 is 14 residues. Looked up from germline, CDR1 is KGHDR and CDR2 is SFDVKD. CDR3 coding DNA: TGTGCCACCATTGATTCCGGGGTATCGGAGACCCAGTACTTC. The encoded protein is CATIDSGVSETQYF.

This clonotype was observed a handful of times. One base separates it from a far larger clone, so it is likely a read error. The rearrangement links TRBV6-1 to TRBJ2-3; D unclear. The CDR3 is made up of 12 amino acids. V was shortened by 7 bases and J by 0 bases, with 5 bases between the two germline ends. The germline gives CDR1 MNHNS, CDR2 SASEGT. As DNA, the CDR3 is TGTGCCAGCATCCTTAGCACAGATACGCAGTATTTT. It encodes CASILSTDTQYF.

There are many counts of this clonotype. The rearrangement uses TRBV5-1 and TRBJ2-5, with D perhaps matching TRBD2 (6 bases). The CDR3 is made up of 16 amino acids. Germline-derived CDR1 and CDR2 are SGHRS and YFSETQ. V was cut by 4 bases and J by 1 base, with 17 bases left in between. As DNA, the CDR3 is TGCGCCAGCAGCGGGGGTGGTTCCGGGGGCCAAGAGACCCAGTACTTC. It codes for CASSGGGSGGQETQYF.

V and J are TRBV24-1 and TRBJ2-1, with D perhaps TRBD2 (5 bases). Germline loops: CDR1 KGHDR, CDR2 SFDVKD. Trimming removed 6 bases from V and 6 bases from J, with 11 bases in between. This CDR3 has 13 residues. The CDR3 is CATSLGSANEQFF. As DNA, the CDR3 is TGTGCCACCAGTCTCGGTAGCGCCAATGAGCAGTTCTTC.

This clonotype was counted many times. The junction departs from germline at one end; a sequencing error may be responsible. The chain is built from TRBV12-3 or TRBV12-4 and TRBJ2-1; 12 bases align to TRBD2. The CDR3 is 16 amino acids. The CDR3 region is CASSLAGGPSGNEQFF. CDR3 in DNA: TGTGCCAGCAGTCTAGCGGGAGGGCCTAGTGGGAATGAGCAGTTCTTC.

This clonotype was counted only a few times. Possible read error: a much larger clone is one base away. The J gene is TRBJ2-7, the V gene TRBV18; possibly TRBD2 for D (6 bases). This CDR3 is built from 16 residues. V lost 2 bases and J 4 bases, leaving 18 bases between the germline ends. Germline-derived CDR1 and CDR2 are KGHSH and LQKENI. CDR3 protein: CASSPSSGEPVYEQYF. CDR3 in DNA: TGTGCCAGCTCACCATCATCGGGAGAGCCTGTTTACGAGCAGTACTTC. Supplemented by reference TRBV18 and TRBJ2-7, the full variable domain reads NAGVMQNPRHLVRRRGQEARLRCSPMKGHSHVYWYRQLPEEGLKFMVYLQKENIIDESGMPKERFSAEFPKEGPSILRIQQVVRGDSAAYFCASSPSSGEPVYEQYFGPGTRLTVT.

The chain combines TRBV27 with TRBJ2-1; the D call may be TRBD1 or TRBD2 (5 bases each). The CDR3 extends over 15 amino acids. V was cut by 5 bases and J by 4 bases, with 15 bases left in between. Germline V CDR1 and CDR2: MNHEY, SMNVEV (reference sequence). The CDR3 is CASSPNGARYNEQFF. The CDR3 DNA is TGTGCCAGCAGTCCAAACGGGGCTCGATACAATGAGCAGTTCTTC.

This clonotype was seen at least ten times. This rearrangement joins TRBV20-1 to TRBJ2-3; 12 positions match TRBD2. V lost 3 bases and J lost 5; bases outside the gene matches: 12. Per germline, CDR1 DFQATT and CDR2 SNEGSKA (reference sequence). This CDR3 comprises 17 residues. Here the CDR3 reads CSASSSGRARAIDTQYF. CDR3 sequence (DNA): TGCAGTGCTAGCTCTAGCGGGAGGGCCAGGGCGATAGATACGCAGTATTTT.

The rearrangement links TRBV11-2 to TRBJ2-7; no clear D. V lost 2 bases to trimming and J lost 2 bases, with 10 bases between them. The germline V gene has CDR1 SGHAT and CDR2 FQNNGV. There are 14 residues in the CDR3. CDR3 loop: CASSLQRGPYEQYF. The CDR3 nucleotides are TGTGCCAGCAGCTTACAGCGCGGACCCTACGAGCAGTACTTC. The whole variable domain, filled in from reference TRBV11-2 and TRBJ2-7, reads EAGVAQSPRYKIIEKRQSVAFWCNPISGHATLYWYQQILGQGPKLLIQFQNNGVVDDSQLPKDRFSAERLKGVDSTLKIQPAKLEDSAVYLCASSLQRGPYEQYFGPGTRLTVT.

The chain's CDR3 is CASSLDRTSGRPEQFF. CDR3 nucleotide sequence: TGTGCCAGCAGCTTAGATAGGACTAGCGGGAGGCCGGAGCAGTTCTTC. This chain uses TRBV11-2 with TRBJ2-1; 14 bases agree with TRBD2. Germline V gene data show CDR1 as SGHAT and CDR2 as FQNNGV. The CDR3 consists of 16 residues. The V gene end was trimmed by 0 bases and the J gene end by 10 bases; junction bases not matched to a gene: 5.

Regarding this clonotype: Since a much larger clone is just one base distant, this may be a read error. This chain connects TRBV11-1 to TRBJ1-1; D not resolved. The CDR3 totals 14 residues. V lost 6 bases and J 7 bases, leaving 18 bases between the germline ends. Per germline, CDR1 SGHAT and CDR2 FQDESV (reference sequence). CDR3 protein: CASRRYFMEDEAFF. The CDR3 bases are TGTGCCAGCAGACGATATTTTATGGAAGATGAAGCTTTCTTT.

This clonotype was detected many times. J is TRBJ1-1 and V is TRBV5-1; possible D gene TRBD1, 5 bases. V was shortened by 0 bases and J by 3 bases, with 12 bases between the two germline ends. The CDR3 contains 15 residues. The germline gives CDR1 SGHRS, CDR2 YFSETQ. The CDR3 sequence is CASSLVLGRHTEAFF. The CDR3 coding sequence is TGCGCCAGCAGCTTGGTCCTGGGGCGGCACACTGAAGCTTTCTTT.

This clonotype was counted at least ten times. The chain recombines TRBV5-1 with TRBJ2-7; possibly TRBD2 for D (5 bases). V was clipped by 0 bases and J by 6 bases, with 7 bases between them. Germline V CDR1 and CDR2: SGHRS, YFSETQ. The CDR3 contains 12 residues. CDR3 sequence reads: CASSLDRGEQYF. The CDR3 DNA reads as TGCGCCAGCAGCTTGGATCGGGGCGAGCAGTACTTC.

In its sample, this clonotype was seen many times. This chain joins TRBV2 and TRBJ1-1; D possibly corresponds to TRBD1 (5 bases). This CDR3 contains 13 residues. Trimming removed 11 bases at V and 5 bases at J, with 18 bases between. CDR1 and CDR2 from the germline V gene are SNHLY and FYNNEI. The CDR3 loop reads CASGRGPGTEAFF. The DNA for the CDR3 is TGTGCCTCTGGCCGGGGCCCGGGAACTGAAGCTTTCTTT.

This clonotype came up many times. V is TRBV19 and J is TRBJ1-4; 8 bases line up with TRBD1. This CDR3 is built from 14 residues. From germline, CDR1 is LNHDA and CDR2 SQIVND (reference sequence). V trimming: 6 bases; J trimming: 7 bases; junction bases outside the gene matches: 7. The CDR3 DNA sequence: TGTGCCAGTAGACCTCCGGGACAGGCTGAAAAACTGTTTTTT. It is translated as CASRPPGQAEKLFF.

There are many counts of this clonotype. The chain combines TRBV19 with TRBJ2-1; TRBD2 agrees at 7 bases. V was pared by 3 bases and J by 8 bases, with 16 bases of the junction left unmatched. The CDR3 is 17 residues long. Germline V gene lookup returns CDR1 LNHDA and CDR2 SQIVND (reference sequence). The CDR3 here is CASSIGFLAERPYEQFF. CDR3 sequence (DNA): TGTGCCAGTAGTATTGGTTTCCTAGCGGAGAGGCCCTATGAGCAGTTCTTC.

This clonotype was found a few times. CDR3 sequence (DNA): TGTGCCAGCAGTTATACCATCGGGGAGCTGTTTTTT. Its protein is CASSYTIGELFF. This rearrangement joins TRBV6-2 or TRBV6-3 to TRBJ2-2, with unresolved D. Germline-derived CDR1 and CDR2 are MNHEY and SVGEGT. V was trimmed by 3 bases and J by 7 bases, leaving 6 bases between them. The CDR3 loop spans 12 amino acids.